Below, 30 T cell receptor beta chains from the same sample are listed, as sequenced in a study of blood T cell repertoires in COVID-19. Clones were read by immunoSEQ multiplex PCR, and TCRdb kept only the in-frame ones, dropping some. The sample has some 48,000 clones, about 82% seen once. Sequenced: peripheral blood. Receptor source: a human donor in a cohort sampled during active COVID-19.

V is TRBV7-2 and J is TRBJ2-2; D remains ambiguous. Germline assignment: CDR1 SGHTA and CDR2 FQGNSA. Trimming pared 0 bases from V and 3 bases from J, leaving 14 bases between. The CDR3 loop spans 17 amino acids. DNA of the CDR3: TGTGCCAGCAGCTTAGCCTTCGAGGCCCGGGACACCGGGGAGCTGTTTTTT. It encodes CASSLAFEARDTGELFF.

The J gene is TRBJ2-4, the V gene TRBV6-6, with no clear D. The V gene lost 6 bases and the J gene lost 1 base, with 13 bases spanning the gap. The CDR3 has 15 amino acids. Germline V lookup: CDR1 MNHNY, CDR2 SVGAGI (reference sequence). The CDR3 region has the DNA TGTGCCAGCAGCCACCCACCCGGGGCCAAAAACATTCAGTACTTC. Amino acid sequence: CASSHPPGAKNIQYF.

DNA for the CDR3: TGTGCCAGCAGCTTGACAGGGGGCGGCAATCAGCCCCAGCATTTT. Translated, it gives CASSLTGGGNQPQHF. This chain joins TRBV7-9 and TRBJ1-5, with 10 bases lining up with TRBD1. V lost 3 bases to trimming and J lost 2 bases; unmatched junction nucleotides: 1. The CDR3 spans 15 residues. Germline V CDR1 and CDR2: SEHNR, FQNEAQ (reference sequence). The full variable domain, its missing parts supplied by reference TRBV7-9 and TRBJ1-5, is DTGVSQNPRHKITKRGQNVTFRCDPISEHNRLYWYRQTLGQGPEFLTYFQNEAQLEKSRLLSDRFSAERPKGSFSTLEIQRTEQGDSAMYLCASSLTGGGNQPQHFGDGTRLSIL.

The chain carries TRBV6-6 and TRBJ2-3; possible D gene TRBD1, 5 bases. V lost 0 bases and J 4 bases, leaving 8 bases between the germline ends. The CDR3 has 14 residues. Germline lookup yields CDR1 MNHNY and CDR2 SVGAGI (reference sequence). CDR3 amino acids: CASSYSTEADTQYF. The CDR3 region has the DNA TGTGCCAGCAGTTACTCGACAGAAGCAGATACGCAGTATTTT.

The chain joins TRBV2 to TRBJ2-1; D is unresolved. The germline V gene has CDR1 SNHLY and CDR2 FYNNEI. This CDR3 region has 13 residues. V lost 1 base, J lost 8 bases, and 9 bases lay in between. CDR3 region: CASSEGVGYEQFF. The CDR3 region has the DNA TGTGCCAGCAGTGAAGGGGTCGGGTATGAGCAGTTCTTC.

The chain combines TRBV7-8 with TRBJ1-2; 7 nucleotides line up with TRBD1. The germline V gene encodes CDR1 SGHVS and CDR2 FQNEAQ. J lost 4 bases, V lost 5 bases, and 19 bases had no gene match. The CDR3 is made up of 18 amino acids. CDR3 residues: CASSRRGQMDKGSYGYTF. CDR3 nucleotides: TGTGCCAGCAGCCGCCGGGGACAGATGGATAAGGGGTCCTATGGCTACACCTTC.

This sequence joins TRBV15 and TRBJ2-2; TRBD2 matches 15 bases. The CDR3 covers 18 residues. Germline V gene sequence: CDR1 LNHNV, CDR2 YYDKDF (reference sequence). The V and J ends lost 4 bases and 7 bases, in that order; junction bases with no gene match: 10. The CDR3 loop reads CATSMTGTSGGTFGELFF. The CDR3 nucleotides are TGTGCCACCAGCATGACCGGGACTAGCGGGGGGACCTTCGGGGAGCTGTTTTTT.

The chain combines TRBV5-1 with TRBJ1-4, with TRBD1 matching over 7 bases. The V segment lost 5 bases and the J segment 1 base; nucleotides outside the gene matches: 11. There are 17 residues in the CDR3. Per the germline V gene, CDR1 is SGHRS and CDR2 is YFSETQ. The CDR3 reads CASSYTGDPQTNEKLFF. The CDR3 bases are TGCGCCAGCAGTTATACAGGGGACCCACAAACTAATGAAAAACTGTTTTTT.

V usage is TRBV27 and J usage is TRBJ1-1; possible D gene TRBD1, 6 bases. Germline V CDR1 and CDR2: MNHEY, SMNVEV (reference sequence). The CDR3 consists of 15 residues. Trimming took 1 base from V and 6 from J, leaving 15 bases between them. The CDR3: CASSLWGPSNAEAFF. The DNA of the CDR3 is TGTGCCAGCAGTTTATGGGGGCCCTCGAATGCTGAAGCTTTCTTT.

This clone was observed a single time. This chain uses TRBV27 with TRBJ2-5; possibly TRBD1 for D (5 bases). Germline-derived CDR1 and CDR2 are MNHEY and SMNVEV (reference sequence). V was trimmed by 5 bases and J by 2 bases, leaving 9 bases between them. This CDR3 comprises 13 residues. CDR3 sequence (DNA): TGTGCCAGCAGTCCAGGGTTACAAGAGACCCAGTACTTC. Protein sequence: CASSPGLQETQYF.

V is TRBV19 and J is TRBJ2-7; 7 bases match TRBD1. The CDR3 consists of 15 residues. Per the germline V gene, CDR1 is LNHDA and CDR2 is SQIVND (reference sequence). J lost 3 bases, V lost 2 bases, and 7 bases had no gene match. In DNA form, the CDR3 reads TGTGCCAGTAGTATAAGAGACAGGGCGGACTACGAGCAGTACTTC. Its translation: CASSIRDRADYEQYF.

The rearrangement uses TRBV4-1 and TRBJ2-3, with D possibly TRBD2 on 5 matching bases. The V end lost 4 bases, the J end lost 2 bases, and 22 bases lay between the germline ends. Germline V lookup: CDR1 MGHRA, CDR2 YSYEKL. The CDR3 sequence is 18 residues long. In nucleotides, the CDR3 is TGCGCCAGCAGCCGGGTTAGTCTCTTGGACTTTACCACAGATACGCAGTATTTT. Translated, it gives CASSRVSLLDFTTDTQYF.

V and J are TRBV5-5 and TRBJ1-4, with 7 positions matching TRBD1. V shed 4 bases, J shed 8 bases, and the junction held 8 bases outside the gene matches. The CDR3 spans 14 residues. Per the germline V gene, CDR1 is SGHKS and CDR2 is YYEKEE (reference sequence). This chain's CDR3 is CASSRDRVGEKLFF. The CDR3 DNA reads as TGTGCCAGCAGCCGAGACAGGGTCGGAGAAAAACTGTTTTTT.

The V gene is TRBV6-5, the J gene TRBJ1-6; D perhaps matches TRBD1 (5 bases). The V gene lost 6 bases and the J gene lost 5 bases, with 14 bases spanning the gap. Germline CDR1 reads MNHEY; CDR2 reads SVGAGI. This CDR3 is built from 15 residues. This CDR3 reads CASRGSGVNNSPLHF. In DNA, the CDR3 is TGTGCCAGCAGGGGTTCGGGGGTTAATAATTCACCCCTCCACTTT.

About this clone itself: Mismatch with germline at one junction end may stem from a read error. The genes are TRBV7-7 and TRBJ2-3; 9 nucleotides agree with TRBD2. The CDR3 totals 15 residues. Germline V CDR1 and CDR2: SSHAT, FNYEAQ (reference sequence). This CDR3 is CASSLGLANTDTQYF. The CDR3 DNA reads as TGTGCTAGCAGCTTGGGACTAGCTAACACAGATACGCAGTATTTT.

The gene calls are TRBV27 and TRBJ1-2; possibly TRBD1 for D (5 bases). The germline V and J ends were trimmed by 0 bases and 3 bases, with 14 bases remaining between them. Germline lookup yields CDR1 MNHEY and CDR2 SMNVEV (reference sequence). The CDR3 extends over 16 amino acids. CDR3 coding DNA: TGTGCCAGCAGTTTATCTTGGAGGGACTGGGACTATGGCTACACCTTC. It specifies CASSLSWRDWDYGYTF.

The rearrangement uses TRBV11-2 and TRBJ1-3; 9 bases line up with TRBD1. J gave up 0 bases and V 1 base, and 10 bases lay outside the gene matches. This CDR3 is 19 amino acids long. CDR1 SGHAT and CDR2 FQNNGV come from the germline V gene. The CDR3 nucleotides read TGTGCCAGCAGCTTAGCGGACAGGGGAACCGTTAGCTCTGGAAACACCATATATTTT. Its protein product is CASSLADRGTVSSGNTIYF.

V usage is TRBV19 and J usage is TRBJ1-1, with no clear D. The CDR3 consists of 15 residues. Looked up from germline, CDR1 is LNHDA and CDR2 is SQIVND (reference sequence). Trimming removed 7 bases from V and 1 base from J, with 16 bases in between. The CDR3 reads CASTLMGQRNTEAFF. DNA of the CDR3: TGTGCCAGTACCCTCATGGGCCAGAGGAACACTGAAGCTTTCTTT.

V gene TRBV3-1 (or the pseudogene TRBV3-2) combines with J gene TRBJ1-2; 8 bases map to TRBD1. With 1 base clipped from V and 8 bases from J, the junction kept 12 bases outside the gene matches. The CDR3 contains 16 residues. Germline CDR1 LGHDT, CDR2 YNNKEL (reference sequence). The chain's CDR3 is CASSQVPFQGARGYTF. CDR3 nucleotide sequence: TGTGCCAGCAGCCAAGTTCCTTTTCAGGGGGCGCGGGGCTACACCTTC.

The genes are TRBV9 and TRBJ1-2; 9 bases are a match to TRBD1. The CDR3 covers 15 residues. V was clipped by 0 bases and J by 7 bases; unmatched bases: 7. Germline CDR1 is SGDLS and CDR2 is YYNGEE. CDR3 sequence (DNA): TGTGCCAGCAGCGTAGACCAACAGGGGGCTTTTGGCTACACCTTC. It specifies CASSVDQQGAFGYTF.

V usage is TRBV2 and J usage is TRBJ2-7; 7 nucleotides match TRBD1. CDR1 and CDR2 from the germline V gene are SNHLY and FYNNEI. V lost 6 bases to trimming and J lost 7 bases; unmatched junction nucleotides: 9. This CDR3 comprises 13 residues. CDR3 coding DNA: TGTGCCAGCAGAAGACAGGGTTTAGGTGAGCAGTACTTC. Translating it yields CASRRQGLGEQYF.

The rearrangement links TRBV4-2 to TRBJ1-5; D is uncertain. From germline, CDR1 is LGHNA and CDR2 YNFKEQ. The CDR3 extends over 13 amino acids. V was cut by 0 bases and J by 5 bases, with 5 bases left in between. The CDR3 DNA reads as TGTGCCAGCAGCCAAGATTCGGATCAGCCCCAGCATTTT. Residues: CASSQDSDQPQHF.

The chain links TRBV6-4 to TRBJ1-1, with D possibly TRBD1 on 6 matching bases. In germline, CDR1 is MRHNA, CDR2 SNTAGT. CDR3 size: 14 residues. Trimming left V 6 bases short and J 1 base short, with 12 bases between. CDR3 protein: CASRTTGRNTEAFF. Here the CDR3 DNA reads TGTGCCAGCAGAACTACAGGGAGGAACACTGAAGCTTTCTTT.

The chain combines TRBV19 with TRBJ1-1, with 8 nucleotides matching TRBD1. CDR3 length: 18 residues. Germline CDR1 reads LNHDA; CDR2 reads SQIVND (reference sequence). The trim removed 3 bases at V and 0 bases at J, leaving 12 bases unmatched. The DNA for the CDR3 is TGTGCCAGTAGTATCGGTACAGGGGGTGCCCCAATGAACACTGAAGCTTTCTTT. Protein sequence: CASSIGTGGAPMNTEAFF. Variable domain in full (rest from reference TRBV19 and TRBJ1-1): DGGITQSPKYLFRKEGQNVTLSCEQNLNHDAMYWYRQDPGQGLRLIYYSQIVNDFQKGDIAEGYSVSREKKESFPLTVTSAQKNPTAFYLCASSIGTGGAPMNTEAFFGQGTRLTVV.

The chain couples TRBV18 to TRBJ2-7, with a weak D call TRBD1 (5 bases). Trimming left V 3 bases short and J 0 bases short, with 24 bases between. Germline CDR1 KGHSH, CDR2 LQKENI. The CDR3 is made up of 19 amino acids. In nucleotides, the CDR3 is TGTGCCAGCTCACCTCGGACACTGAACATTCGCCCAAGCTCCTACGAGCAGTACTTC. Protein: CASSPRTLNIRPSSYEQYF.

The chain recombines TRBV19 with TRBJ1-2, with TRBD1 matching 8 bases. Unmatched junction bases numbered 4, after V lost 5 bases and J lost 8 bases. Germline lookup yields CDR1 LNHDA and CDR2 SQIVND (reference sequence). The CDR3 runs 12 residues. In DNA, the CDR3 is TGTGCCAGTAGTCAGGGGGCGAGGGGCTACACCTTC. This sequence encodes CASSQGARGYTF.

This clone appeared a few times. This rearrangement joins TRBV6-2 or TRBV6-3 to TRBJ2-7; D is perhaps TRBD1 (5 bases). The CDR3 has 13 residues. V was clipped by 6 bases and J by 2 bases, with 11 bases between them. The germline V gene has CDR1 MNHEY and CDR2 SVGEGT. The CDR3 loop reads CASSPPRAYEQYF. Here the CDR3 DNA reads TGTGCCAGCAGCCCCCCCAGGGCCTACGAGCAGTACTTC.

CDR3 residues: CAWNVVGNTIYF. CDR3 sequence (DNA): TGTGCCTGGAACGTAGTTGGAAACACCATATATTTT. The chain has TRBV30 and TRBJ1-3, with D hard to call. The CDR3 loop spans 12 amino acids. V shed 4 bases and J shed 3 bases, with 7 bases lying between them. Germline V CDR1 and CDR2: GTSNPN, SVGIG (reference sequence).

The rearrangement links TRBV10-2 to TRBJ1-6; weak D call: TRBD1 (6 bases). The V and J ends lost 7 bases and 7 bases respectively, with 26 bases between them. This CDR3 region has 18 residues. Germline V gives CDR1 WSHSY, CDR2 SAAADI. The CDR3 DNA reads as TGCGCCAGCAAGGTTCGAGGAACAGGGAGGGTCCGGAATTCACCCCTCCACTTT. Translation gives CASKVRGTGRVRNSPLHF.

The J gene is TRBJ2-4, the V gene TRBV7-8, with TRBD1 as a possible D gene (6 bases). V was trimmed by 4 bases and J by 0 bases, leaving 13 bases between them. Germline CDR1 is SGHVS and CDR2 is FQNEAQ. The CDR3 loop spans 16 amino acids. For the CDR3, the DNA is TGTGCCAGCAGCTCACAGGGATTACTAGCCAAAAACATTCAGTACTTC. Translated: CASSSQGLLAKNIQYF.